A selection of T cell receptor beta chains follows, all from one sample in a study of blood T cell repertoires in COVID-19. Libraries were prepared by immunoSEQ multiplex PCR; TCRdb keeps only in-frame clonotypes and omits some of them. This sample has about 150,000 clones, with approximately 90% found just once. What was sequenced was peripheral blood. The receptors were gathered from a young man with COVID-19, enrolled during active disease. CDR3s include the opening cysteine and the closing phenylalanine or tryptophan. The D gene is left open where the match is weak.

V	D	J	CDR3
TRBV28	TRBD2	TRBJ2-5	CASRPGTSGLQETQYF
TRBV3-1/TRBV3-2	NA	TRBJ2-7	CASSSRHGEQYF
TRBV6-2/TRBV6-3	TRBD2	TRBJ2-1	CASSYGASGRGEDEQFF
TRBV6-6	TRBD2	TRBJ2-1	CASSGLAGVSYEQFF
TRBV4-1	TRBD1	TRBJ2-7	CASSPGGYEQYF
TRBV27	TRBD1	TRBJ2-1	CASSRRTGRNEQFF
TRBV11-2	TRBD1	TRBJ1-1	CASSAGGITEAFF
TRBV6-1	NA	TRBJ1-6	CASSDRSVYNSPLHF
TRBV24-1	NA	TRBJ1-5	CATSLGRLNQPQHF
TRBV9	NA	TRBJ1-1	CASSVSIMNTEAFF
TRBV2	NA	TRBJ1-6	CASSVQGRSASPLHF
TRBV7-9	NA	TRBJ2-7	CASSSWTDGDEQYF
TRBV7-8	NA	TRBJ2-1	CASTTRLDYNEQFF
TRBV11-2	TRBD2	TRBJ2-1	CASSLEASGRAGEQFF
TRBV4-3	NA	TRBJ2-6	CASSPKIQVGSGANVLTF
TRBV30	TRBD1	TRBJ1-2	CAWSVNRGQGGYTF
TRBV11-2	TRBD1	TRBJ2-5	CASSLAGQAQETQYF
TRBV28	NA	TRBJ1-3	CASSSFFQGWDTIYF
TRBV4-1	NA	TRBJ2-5	CASSQDTAGEWETQYF
TRBV7-9	TRBD2	TRBJ2-1	CASIKRREGSYNEQFF
TRBV6-1	NA	TRBJ2-2	CASSEWAKANTGELFF
TRBV2	NA	TRBJ2-5	CASKTEETQYF
TRBV6-5	TRBD1	TRBJ2-6	CASQTGGAGANVLTF
TRBV9	NA	TRBJ2-7	CASSGTDSFYEQYF
TRBV19	NA	TRBJ2-3	CASSMLSSDTQYF
TRBV27	NA	TRBJ1-1	CASNTGRGGGRAFF
TRBV7-9	NA	TRBJ2-4	CASSPRDIQYF